These 31 T cell receptor beta chains were sequenced from one sample in a study of blood T cell repertoires in COVID-19. The data were produced by immunoSEQ multiplex PCR, yet TCRdb's version contains in-frame clones alone and is incomplete. The data contain approximately 89,000 clones, about 92% of them seen just once; the ten biggest clones take up under 7.5%. The sequencing sample was made of peripheral blood. The receptors shown here come from a woman in her sixties with active COVID-19.

The chain has TRBV12-3 or TRBV12-4 and TRBJ1-2, with D possibly TRBD1 on 6 matching bases. Trimming pared 5 bases from V and 8 bases from J, leaving 12 bases between. The CDR3 runs 12 residues. The CDR3 nucleotides are TGTGCCAGCAGTCCACCACAGGGCGGCTACACCTTC. Its translation is CASSPPQGGYTF.

The gene calls are TRBV27 and TRBJ1-5, with TRBD1 identical over 11 bases. The CDR3 covers 16 residues. V shed 5 bases and J 6 bases; nucleotides not matched to a gene: 9. Per the germline V gene, CDR1 is MNHEY and CDR2 is SMNVEV (reference sequence). The CDR3 DNA reads as TGTGCCAGCAGTGGACAGGGGGCGACCGGTGCTCAGCCCCAGCATTTT. It codes for CASSGQGATGAQPQHF.

This clone has just one count. V is TRBV12-3 or TRBV12-4 and J is TRBJ1-2; D might be TRBD1 (6 bases). The CDR3 consists of 13 residues. V dropped 8 bases and J dropped 5 bases, with 15 bases sitting between them. Written as DNA, the CDR3 is TGTGCCAGCGCCCGGGGGGGGCCATATGGCTACACCTTC. Translated: CASARGGPYGYTF.

The chain uses TRBV6-5 and TRBJ1-4; 8 nucleotides align to TRBD1. The germline CDR1 and CDR2 sequences are MNHEY and SVGAGI. This CDR3 has 14 amino acids. Trimming removed 5 bases from V and 6 bases from J; junction bases left unmatched: 5. CDR3 in amino acids: CASSTGQGYEKLFF. For the CDR3, the DNA is TGTGCCAGCAGTACTGGACAGGGCTATGAAAAACTGTTTTTT.

The chain has TRBV30 and TRBJ2-3; the D gene is possibly TRBD2 (6 bases). Trimming left V 2 bases short and J 5 bases short, with 20 bases between. This CDR3 contains 16 residues. Germline loops: CDR1 GTSNPN, CDR2 SVGIG (reference sequence). CDR3 DNA: TGTGCCTGGAGTCCTCGACTAGTTTCCCTTGAAGATACGCAGTATTTT. This encodes CAWSPRLVSLEDTQYF.

This clone appeared once. The chain is built from TRBV6-4 and TRBJ1-3; 10 bases are shared with TRBD1. With 10 bases clipped from V and 3 bases from J, the junction kept 18 bases outside the gene matches. Germline V lookup: CDR1 MRHNA, CDR2 SNTAGT. The CDR3 is 18 residues long. CDR3 region: CAIRFRVCGQGVGNTIYF. The CDR3 coding sequence is TGTGCCATCCGATTCCGAGTATGTGGACAGGGGGTTGGAAACACCATATATTTT.

V is TRBV28 and J is TRBJ1-5; 7 positions match TRBD1. The length of the CDR3 is 14 residues. With V trimmed by 3 bases and J by 3 bases, 2 bases remained unmatched. The V gene's germline CDR1 is MDHEN and CDR2 SYDVKM. The CDR3 sequence is CASSFRGFNQPQHF. CDR3 DNA sequence: TGTGCCAGCAGTTTCAGGGGGTTCAATCAGCCCCAGCATTTT.

The table lists this clone with a count of one. V gene TRBV6-5 combines with J gene TRBJ2-2, with D maybe TRBD2 (5 bases). Trimming shortened V by 10 bases and J by 7 bases, and 19 bases separated the two germline ends. The V gene's germline CDR1 is MNHEY and CDR2 SVGAGI. The CDR3 spans 14 residues. CDR3 DNA: TGTGCCACCATTTTCGACACCCGGGGCGGGGAGCTGTTTTTT. As protein: CATIFDTRGGELFF.

The J gene is TRBJ2-1, the V gene TRBV24-1, with D maybe TRBD1 (6 bases). The CDR3 covers 16 residues. The germline V gene has CDR1 KGHDR and CDR2 SFDVKD. Trimming pared 7 bases from V and 5 bases from J, leaving 20 bases between. The CDR3: CATRIPLGQGNNEQFF. CDR3 DNA: TGTGCCACCAGGATCCCCCTCGGTCAGGGGAACAATGAGCAGTTCTTC.

Concerning this clone itself: The junction shows a germline mismatch at one end, possibly a read error. This chain links TRBV7-7 with TRBJ2-5; TRBD1 is a possible D gene (6 bases). Germline V gene data show CDR1 as SSHAT and CDR2 as FNYEAQ (reference sequence). This CDR3 spans 15 amino acids. DNA for the CDR3: TGTGCTAGCAGCCGCCTGGGGACAAAACAAGAGACCCAGTACTTC. Its translation: CASSRLGTKQETQYF.

The chain links TRBV18 to TRBJ1-2; no reliable D call. V lost 3 bases and J lost 2, with 10 bases in between. The CDR3 totals 14 residues. The germline gives CDR1 KGHSH, CDR2 LQKENI. The CDR3 loop reads CASSPQEGNYGYTF. CDR3 sequence (DNA): TGTGCCAGCTCACCGCAGGAGGGAAACTATGGCTACACCTTC.

The sample holds one count of this clone. The rearrangement joins TRBV18 to TRBJ2-2; TRBD2 matches at 8 bases. Germline V lookup: CDR1 KGHSH, CDR2 LQKENI. The CDR3 length is 15 residues. Trimming at V came to 3 bases and at J to 1 base, leaving 1 base not matched to a gene. CDR3: CASSPTSGNTGELFF. The CDR3 nucleotides are TGTGCCAGCTCACCTACTAGCGGGAACACCGGGGAGCTGTTTTTT.

The chain links TRBV24-1 to TRBJ2-1; weak D call: TRBD2 (5 bases). The CDR3 sequence is 13 residues long. Germline loops: CDR1 KGHDR, CDR2 SFDVKD. V was cut by 7 bases and J by 1 base, with 7 bases left in between. In nucleotides, the CDR3 is TGTGCCACCAGCGGGGTTTCCTACAATGAGCAGTTCTTC. Translated: CATSGVSYNEQFF.

The J gene is TRBJ1-1, the V gene TRBV15, with D unclear. This CDR3 region has 14 residues. Germline values: CDR1 LNHNV, CDR2 YYDKDF (reference sequence). V dropped 5 bases and J dropped 4 bases, with 14 bases sitting between them. CDR3 amino acids: CATSLKTDSTEAFF. As DNA, the CDR3 is TGTGCCACCAGCTTAAAGACGGACTCCACTGAAGCTTTCTTT. Full variable domain (remainder filled in from reference TRBV15 and TRBJ1-1): DAMVIQNPRYQVTQFGKPVTLSCSQTLNHNVMYWYQQKSSQAPKLLFHYYDKDFNNEADTPDNFQSRRPNTSFCFLDIRSPGLGDTAMYLCATSLKTDSTEAFFGQGTRLTVV.

V and J are TRBV30 and TRBJ2-3, with 10 bases aligning to TRBD2. This CDR3 has 17 amino acids. The V and J ends lost 2 bases and 3 bases, in that order; junction bases with no gene match: 11. Germline CDR1 and CDR2: GTSNPN and SVGIG (reference sequence). The CDR3, as DNA: TGTGCCTGGAGTACACGACAGCGGGGGGGCTTGACAGATACGCAGTATTTT. It codes for CAWSTRQRGGLTDTQYF.

The chain carries TRBV7-9 and TRBJ1-1, with a tentative D call TRBD1 (5 bases). Germline-derived CDR1 and CDR2 are SEHNR and FQNEAQ (reference sequence). The CDR3 consists of 14 residues. V lost 5 bases and J lost 7, with 17 bases in between. The CDR3 nucleotides are TGTGCCAGCAGCCCGGGAGGAGGGACCGGTGAAGCTTTCTTT. Translating gives CASSPGGGTGEAFF.

This rearrangement joins TRBV15 to TRBJ1-5, with D tentatively TRBD1 (6 bases). The CDR3 loop spans 17 amino acids. Trimming removed 1 base from V and 2 bases from J, with 15 bases in between. Germline-derived CDR1 and CDR2 are LNHNV and YYDKDF (reference sequence). In nucleotides, the CDR3 is TGTGCCACCAGCAGAGCGGGACATTCTAAGGGCAATCAGCCCCAGCATTTT. It specifies CATSRAGHSKGNQPQHF.

The genes are TRBV11-2 and TRBJ2-7; 7 nucleotides agree with TRBD1. Germline assignment: CDR1 SGHAT and CDR2 FQNNGV. V was pared by 1 base and J by 2 bases, with 5 bases of the junction left unmatched. The CDR3 spans 15 residues. The CDR3 region is CASSLVGGLAYEQYF. DNA of the CDR3: TGTGCCAGCAGCTTAGTAGGGGGCTTGGCCTACGAGCAGTACTTC.

This chain uses TRBV27 with TRBJ1-3; D ambiguous. Germline lookup yields CDR1 MNHEY and CDR2 SMNVEV (reference sequence). This CDR3 is built from 15 residues. The V and J ends lost 2 bases and 3 bases respectively, with 11 bases between them. The CDR3, as DNA: TGTGCCAGCAGTTTAGGGCGGGATGGTGGAAACACCATATATTTT. Encoded protein: CASSLGRDGGNTIYF.

This chain connects TRBV2 to TRBJ2-5; perhaps TRBD1 as D (6 bases). Trimming removed 5 bases at V and 2 bases at J, with 12 bases between. The CDR3 totals 14 residues. Germline CDR1 is SNHLY and CDR2 is FYNNEI. CDR3 nucleotides: TGTGCCAGCAGTCCGGACAGAAATCAAGAGACCCAGTACTTC. Protein: CASSPDRNQETQYF.

V gene TRBV5-5 combines with J gene TRBJ2-5; D call uncertain. Per germline, CDR1 SGHKS and CDR2 YYEKEE (reference sequence). The CDR3 runs 15 residues. V lost 0 bases and J 4 bases, leaving 13 bases between the germline ends. This chain's CDR3 is CASSLDLQIIETQYF. CDR3 DNA: TGTGCCAGCAGCTTGGATCTCCAGATCATAGAGACCCAGTACTTC.

V and J are TRBV30 and TRBJ2-2, with D maybe TRBD1 (6 bases). Between the trimmed V and J ends, which lost 3 bases and 6 bases, there was a span of 17 bases. CDR3 length: 15 residues. CDR1 GTSNPN and CDR2 SVGIG come from the germline V gene (reference sequence). CDR3 nucleotide sequence: TGTGCCTGGAGCCAGGGGAGCCCCCATGCCGGGGAGCTGTTTTTT. Its protein is CAWSQGSPHAGELFF.

The V gene is TRBV5-4, the J gene TRBJ2-7, with TRBD1 matching over 10 bases. CDR3 length: 15 amino acids. V lost 4 bases, J lost 3 bases, and 7 bases stayed unmatched. Germline V lookup: CDR1 SGHNT, CDR2 YYREEE (reference sequence). CDR3 sequence reads: CASSPRQGANYEQYF. The CDR3 DNA reads TGTGCCAGCAGCCCCCGACAGGGGGCTAACTACGAGCAGTACTTC.

CDR3: CASSQRITGGELFF. CDR3 nucleotide sequence: TGTGCCAGCAGCCAGAGGATAACAGGGGGGGAGCTGTTTTTT. The chain joins TRBV3-1 (or the pseudogene TRBV3-2) to TRBJ2-2, with D tentatively TRBD1 (6 bases). Germline values: CDR1 LGHDT, CDR2 YNNKEL (reference sequence). V gave up 3 bases and J gave up 8 bases, with 13 bases separating them. The CDR3 extends over 14 amino acids.

The rearrangement joins TRBV7-8 to TRBJ1-2; D unresolved. The V end was cut by 5 bases, the J end by 4 bases, with 20 bases between. Germline assignment: CDR1 SGHVS and CDR2 FQNEAQ. The CDR3 is 16 residues long. The CDR3 nucleotides read TGTGCCAGCAGCGCCGTAGAGAGCCCCCCTGGCTATGGCTACACCTTC. This codes for CASSAVESPPGYGYTF.

The chain has TRBV29-1 and TRBJ1-1; no firm D call. The CDR3 contains 10 residues. V lost 6 bases, J lost 8 bases, and 10 bases lay in between. The germline V gene encodes CDR1 SQVTM and CDR2 ANQGSEA. DNA of the CDR3: TGCAGCGTCGGCGGGATAGAAGCTTTCTTT. Amino acid sequence: CSVGGIEAFF.

Only one count was recorded for this clone. CDR3 in amino acids: CASSIRTGTTDTQYF. The CDR3 nucleotides read TGTGCCAGTAGTATAAGGACAGGGACGACAGATACGCAGTATTTT. This chain links TRBV19 with TRBJ2-3; 8 bases are a match to TRBD1. Germline-derived CDR1 and CDR2 are LNHDA and SQIVND (reference sequence). The CDR3 covers 15 residues. The V segment lost 2 bases and the J segment 3 bases; nucleotides outside the gene matches: 4.

V and J are TRBV19 and TRBJ2-1; a possible D gene is TRBD1 (5 bases). CDR1 and CDR2 from the germline V gene are LNHDA and SQIVND (reference sequence). The CDR3 extends over 13 amino acids. With 9 bases removed from V and 8 bases from J, the gap between germline ends came to 17 bases. CDR3 coding DNA: TGTGCCAGCCTGGGGCCGGTCTCGGATGAGCAGTTCTTC. This encodes CASLGPVSDEQFF.

V and J are TRBV6-2 or TRBV6-3 and TRBJ2-3; 12 bases agree with TRBD2. From germline, CDR1 is MNHEY and CDR2 SVGEGT. Trimming took 4 bases from V and 4 from J; bases not matched to a gene: 9. The CDR3 has 17 amino acids. CDR3 loop: CASSSGSTSGSSDTQYF. CDR3 bases: TGTGCCAGCAGTTCCGGATCGACTAGCGGGAGCTCAGATACGCAGTATTTT.

V and J are TRBV23-1 and TRBJ1-5; the match to TRBD1 covers 8 bases. Being an ORF, TRBV23-1 has a function that is uncertain. This CDR3 comprises 16 residues. Trimming removed 4 bases from V and 6 bases from J; junction bases left unmatched: 11. CDR3 loop: CASSRMDRDPRQPQHF. In DNA form, the CDR3 reads TGCGCCAGCAGTCGAATGGACAGGGACCCGCGTCAGCCCCAGCATTTT.

The V call is TRBV6-2 or TRBV6-3, the J call TRBJ1-2; 7 bases match TRBD1. Germline CDR1 MNHEY, CDR2 SVGEGT. J lost 9 bases, V lost 6 bases, and 13 bases had no gene match. The CDR3 sequence is 14 residues long. The CDR3 DNA is TGTGCCAGCAGCCAAACCCCGACAGGGCAAAGCTACACCTTC. It yields the protein CASSQTPTGQSYTF.